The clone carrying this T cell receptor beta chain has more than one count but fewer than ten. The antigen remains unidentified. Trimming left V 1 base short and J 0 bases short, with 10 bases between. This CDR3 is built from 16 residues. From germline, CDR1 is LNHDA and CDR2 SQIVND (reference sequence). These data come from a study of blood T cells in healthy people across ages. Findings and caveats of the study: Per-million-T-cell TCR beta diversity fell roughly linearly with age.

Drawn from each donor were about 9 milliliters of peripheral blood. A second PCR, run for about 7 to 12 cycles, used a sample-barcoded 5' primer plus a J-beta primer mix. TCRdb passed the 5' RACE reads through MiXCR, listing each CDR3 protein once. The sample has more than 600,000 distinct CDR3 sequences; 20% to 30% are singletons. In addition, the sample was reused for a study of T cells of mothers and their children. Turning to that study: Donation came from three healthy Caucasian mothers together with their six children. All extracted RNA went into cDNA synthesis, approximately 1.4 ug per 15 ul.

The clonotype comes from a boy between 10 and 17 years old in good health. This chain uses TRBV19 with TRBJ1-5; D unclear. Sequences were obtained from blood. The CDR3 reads CASSIVAEYSNQPQHF. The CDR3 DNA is TGTGCCAGTAGTATAGTGGCAGAATATAGCAATCAGCCCCAGCATTTT.